This T cell receptor (beta chain) is drawn from a study of control samples from healthy donors and cancer patients (dated by TCRdb to 2020 to 2022). This clone was picked up a small number of times. This clone's antigen is unknown. Qualities for individual bases were not recorded, and no much larger clone is one base off. Library construction relied on the immunoSEQ multiplex PCR assay. This is the immuneACCESS table as TCRdb keeps it, with only in-frame sequences that have V and J called. A part of the clones is gone; compared with another copy, unresolved V genes explain less than half, and the rest is unexplained. The sample records about 130,000 clones, about 92% of which are singletons. The ten largest clones capture 1.7% of the sample. The V end loses 0 bases and the J end loses 8 bases, and a stretch of 13 bases separates them. Sequences SNHLY (CDR1) and FYNNEI (CDR2) are obtained from the germline V gene. Reading from cysteine to phenylalanine, the CDR3 counts 14 amino acids. Only CDR3 DNA is held: 42 bases, read in frame from base 1.

The receptor's source is a man in his fifties or sixties with head and neck cancer. Sequenced material: PBMCs. The chain uses TRBV2 and TRBJ1-2; the D gene is perhaps TRBD1, from 5 matching bases. The CDR3 region: CASSEAGRYEGYTF. The DNA sequence is TGTGCCAGCAGTGAAGCGGGGCGGTATGAAGGCTACACCTTC.